This TCR beta chain was identified during a study of T cell responses to AZD1222 COVID-19 vaccine. Concerning this clone itself: Its antigen is unidentified.

Pooled samples include second doses given at about 4 or 12 weeks. Here immunoSEQ multiplex PCR was the method, and the copy in TCRdb shows in-frame clones only, minus some. The table records 110,000 to 150,000 clones, about 92% of them present only once. The germline gives CDR1 SGDLS, CDR2 YYNGEE. The CDR3 is 16 residues long. V was clipped by 0 bases and J by 2 bases; unmatched bases: 4. Study-wide points: Close to half of spike-specific TCRs reportedly recognize unmutated variant regions. Females outnumbered males among donors, who were mostly white British; clonal diversity was possibly underestimated. Across spike, vaccine-associated CD4 TCRs were found, dominant at 160-218 and 743-854.

This clonotype was sampled from an adult who received the AZD1222 COVID-19 vaccine. The specimen was peripheral blood, collected 28 days after the second AZD1222 dose. The chain links TRBV9 to TRBJ2-1; 8 bases are a match to TRBD2. The DNA of the CDR3 is TGTGCCAGCAGCGTAGTAACTAGCGGCACCTACAATGAGCAGTTCTTC. It encodes CASSVVTSGTYNEQFF.